What follows are 25 T cell receptor beta chains derived from one specimen sequenced in a study of human CD8 memory T cell subsets. The TCR beta sequencing libraries came from UMI-labeled 5' RACE. TCRdb reprocessed the 5' RACE reads; each CDR3 protein has one entry and no DNA is given. Its clone listing holds several thousand distinct CDR3 sequences. The specimen was CD8+ T cells from PBMCs. The receptor set was obtained from a human donor in good health.

The chain employs TRBV7-8 and TRBJ2-1; TCRdb's D gene call, TRBD1, goes unchecked for lack of DNA. Germline CDR1 SGHVS, CDR2 FQNEAQ. The CDR3 contains 15 residues. The CDR3 sequence is CASSLRQGPNNEQFF.

This clonotype shows up as medium-sized by frequency. V gene TRBV10-3 combines with J gene TRBJ2-7; TCRdb gives TRBD1 as the D gene, but with no DNA this cannot be confirmed. This CDR3 has 17 amino acids. Per the germline V gene, CDR1 is ENHRY and CDR2 is SYGVKD. CDR3 sequence: CAISESVQGAVSYEQYF.

This chain connects TRBV15 to TRBJ2-2. The CDR3 has 13 amino acids. Germline assignment: CDR1 LNHNV and CDR2 YYDKDF (reference sequence). The CDR3 is CATRETMYGELFF.

The rearrangement links TRBV27 to TRBJ1-1; as DNA is missing, the TRBD1 call by TCRdb cannot be tested. Germline CDR1 and CDR2: MNHEY and SMNVEV (reference sequence). The CDR3 contains 13 residues. The CDR3 sequence: CASSLNRASEAFF.

The chain joins TRBV6-5 to TRBJ1-6; there is no DNA to check the TCRdb D call of TRBD1. The CDR3 is made up of 16 amino acids. Per germline, CDR1 MNHEY and CDR2 SVGAGI. CDR3 sequence: CASSYPRGGENSPLHF.

This clonotype shows up as medium-sized (0.01 to 0.1%) by frequency. The gene calls are TRBV5-5 and TRBJ2-5; TCRdb designates TRBD1, a call that cannot be tested without DNA. This CDR3 region has 13 residues. Germline loops: CDR1 SGHKS, CDR2 YYEKEE (reference sequence). The CDR3 spells CATTGQGGQTQYF.

The chain is built from TRBV5-1 and TRBJ2-1; the TCRdb D gene call, TRBD2, has no DNA to confirm it. CDR3 length: 12 residues. CDR1 and CDR2 (germline): SGHRS, YFSETQ. CDR3 region: CASKTSSNEQFF. Complete variable domain (other parts from reference TRBV5-1 and TRBJ2-1): KAGVTQTPRYLIKTRGQQVTLSCSPISGHRSVSWYQQTPGQGLQFLFEYFSETQRNKGNFPGRFSGRQFSNSRSEMNVSTLELGDSALYLCASKTSSNEQFFGPGTRLTVL.

The chain joins TRBV23-1 to TRBJ1-3; checking the TCRdb D call of TRBD1 is not possible without DNA. TRBV23-1 is marked as an open reading frame, function uncertain. The CDR3 loop spans 18 amino acids. CDR3 region: CASSQGPTGTSSGNTIYF.

This clonotype is classed as medium-sized by frequency. The chain joins TRBV6-1 to TRBJ1-5; TCRdb names TRBD1, which stays unverified in the absence of DNA. CDR1 MNHNS and CDR2 SASEGT come from the germline V gene. The CDR3 covers 14 residues. The chain's CDR3 is CASKPDREVQPQHF.

The genes are TRBV7-9 and TRBJ1-2. The V gene's germline CDR1 is SEHNR and CDR2 FQNEAQ (reference sequence). The CDR3 is 14 amino acids. CDR3 residues: CASSLVGNPYGYTF.

This clonotype counts as medium-sized by frequency. The chain joins TRBV12-3 or TRBV12-4 to TRBJ2-3; the D call of TRBD2 rests on TCRdb alone, since no DNA is present to check it. The CDR3 extends over 14 amino acids. CDR3 protein: CASSLRARGDTQYF.

The J gene is TRBJ2-5, the V gene TRBV20-1. This CDR3 has 12 residues. Germline-derived CDR1 and CDR2 are DFQATT and SNEGSKA (reference sequence). CDR3: CSARPVQETQYF.

The chain uses TRBV7-9 and TRBJ1-1. The length of the CDR3 is 13 residues. Germline V gene data show CDR1 as SEHNR and CDR2 as FQNEAQ (reference sequence). The CDR3 reads CASSPYLGTEAFF.

V and J are TRBV7-9 and TRBJ2-1. CDR1 is SEHNR, CDR2 FQNEAQ, per germline (reference sequence). The CDR3 covers 15 residues. This chain's CDR3 is CASSLSDSGYNEQFF. Using reference TRBV7-9 and TRBJ2-1 for the parts outside the CDR3, the full variable domain is DTGVSQNPRHKITKRGQNVTFRCDPISEHNRLYWYRQTLGQGPEFLTYFQNEAQLEKSRLLSDRFSAERPKGSFSTLEIQRTEQGDSAMYLCASSLSDSGYNEQFFGPGTRLTVL.

The CDR3 sequence is CASTYSGQGPETQYF. The chain uses TRBV3-1 and TRBJ2-5; no DNA is available, so the TRBD1 call from TCRdb remains unchecked. The germline CDR1 and CDR2 sequences are LGHDT and YNNKEL (reference sequence). The CDR3 loop spans 15 amino acids.

This chain uses TRBV20-1 with TRBJ2-7; TCRdb's D call, TRBD1, is unchecked because there is no DNA. The CDR3 sequence is 16 residues long. Germline CDR1 and CDR2: DFQATT and SNEGSKA (reference sequence). CDR3 protein: CSARDAGRGEVYEQYF.

The chain links TRBV5-1 to TRBJ2-1; checking the TCRdb D call of TRBD2 is not possible without DNA. Germline CDR1 reads SGHRS; CDR2 reads YFSETQ. CDR3 length equals 17 residues. The CDR3 here is CASSLPAGASGMNEQFF.

This clonotype is identified as medium-sized from frequency. The genes are TRBV12-3 or TRBV12-4 and TRBJ1-1; TCRdb lists TRBD1, though no DNA is available to test this call. The CDR3 loop spans 18 amino acids. The CDR3 sequence is CASSLGDRAVVANTEAFF.

The chain is built from TRBV5-1 and TRBJ2-6; there is no DNA to check the TCRdb D call of TRBD2. There are 20 residues in the CDR3. The V gene's germline CDR1 is SGHRS and CDR2 YFSETQ. The CDR3: CASSLETWAGGPSSANVLTF.

V and J are TRBV7-9 and TRBJ2-7. CDR1 and CDR2 (germline): SEHNR, FQNEAQ (reference sequence). The CDR3 loop spans 12 amino acids. The CDR3: CASSWSSYEQYF.

The chain employs TRBV7-2 and TRBJ2-7; the D call of TRBD1 rests on TCRdb alone, since no DNA is present to check it. CDR1 is SGHTA, CDR2 FQGNSA, per germline. This CDR3 has 15 amino acids. Here the CDR3 reads CASSFGDGISYEQYF.

This chain's CDR3 is CASSQLAGHTGELFF. The chain recombines TRBV14 with TRBJ2-2; TCRdb gives TRBD2 as the D gene, but with no DNA this cannot be confirmed. Germline CDR1 is SGHDN and CDR2 is FVKESK. The CDR3 totals 15 residues.

V gene TRBV29-1 combines with J gene TRBJ2-7; without DNA, the TCRdb call of TRBD2 cannot be checked. Germline-derived CDR1 and CDR2 are SQVTM and ANQGSEA. The CDR3 runs to 14 residues. The CDR3 loop is CSVEGGVLASEQYF.

The chain has TRBV27 and TRBJ2-7; TCRdb's D gene call, TRBD2, goes unchecked for lack of DNA. The length of the CDR3 is 14 residues. The germline V gene has CDR1 MNHEY and CDR2 SMNVEV (reference sequence). The CDR3 sequence: CASSFGGASYEQYF.

J is TRBJ2-3 and V is TRBV11-2; TCRdb names TRBD1, which stays unverified in the absence of DNA. Per germline, CDR1 SGHAT and CDR2 FQNNGV. The CDR3 extends over 15 amino acids. This CDR3 reads CASRTVGVAEDTQYF.